This T cell receptor (beta chain) derives from a study of cytomegalovirus exposure and HLA in healthy donors. This CDR3 comprises 15 residues. CDR1 is SGHNT and CDR2 is YYREEE in the germline V gene (reference sequence). V lost 1 base, J lost 7 bases, and 14 bases lay in between. PCR employed 60 Vbeta and 13 Jbeta primers. The assay was immunoSEQ multiplex PCR, and TCRdb's table has in-frame clones only and misses some. Seen here are roughly 150,000 clones, around 70% observed once, and the top ten hold under 2%. The sequence was collected from a woman aged 30 to 39 in good health and CMV-seronegative. The sequenced material came from PBMCs. The chain couples TRBV5-4 to TRBJ1-4; the D gene is possibly TRBD1 (5 bases). As DNA, the CDR3 is TGTGCCAGCAGCTTGTTGCCACAGGAAGGTGAAAAACTGTTTTTT. It yields the protein CASSLLPQEGEKLFF.